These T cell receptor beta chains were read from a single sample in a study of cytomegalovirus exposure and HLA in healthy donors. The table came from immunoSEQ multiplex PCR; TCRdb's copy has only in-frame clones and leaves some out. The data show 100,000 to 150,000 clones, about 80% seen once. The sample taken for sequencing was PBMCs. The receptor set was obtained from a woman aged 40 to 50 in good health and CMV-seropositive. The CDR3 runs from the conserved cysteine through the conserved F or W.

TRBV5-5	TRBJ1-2	CASSVGRNNYGYTF
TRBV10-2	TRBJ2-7	CASSESRSSYEQYF
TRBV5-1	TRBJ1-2	CASSTQGSGYTF
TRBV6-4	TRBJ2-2	CASSDSTGRNTGELFF
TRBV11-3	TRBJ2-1	CASSLREGKEQFF
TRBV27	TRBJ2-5	CASSLSIREEQETQYF
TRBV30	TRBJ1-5	CAWSKDTGLNQPQHF
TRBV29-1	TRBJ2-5	CSAQGQLGKTQYF
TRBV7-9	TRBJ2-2	CASSLARGSSTGELFF
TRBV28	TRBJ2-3	CASSLRNARFADTQYF
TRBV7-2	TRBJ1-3	CASSLGPGRNTIYF
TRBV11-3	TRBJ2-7	CASSSGQGYNEQYF
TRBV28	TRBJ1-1	CASSRGTEAFF
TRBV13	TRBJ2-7	CASSLRGPGTGNWEQYF
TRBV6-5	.	CASSYSSGNYEQYF
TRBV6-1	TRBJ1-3	CASSEGQILGGNTIYF
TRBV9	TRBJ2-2	CASSALAGERHTGELFF
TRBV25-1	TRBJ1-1	CASSVNRGWTEAFF
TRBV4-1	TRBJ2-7	CASSQVDFGLLNYEQYF
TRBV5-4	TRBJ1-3	CATTEIASGNTIYF
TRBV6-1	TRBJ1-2	CASGSRTIYGYTF
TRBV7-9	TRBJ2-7	CASSLPGQEGYEQYF
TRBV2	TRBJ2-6	CASSLGGRGANVLTF
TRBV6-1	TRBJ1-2	CASSESRVGGYTF
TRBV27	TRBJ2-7	CASSLRPVRTSGYEQYF
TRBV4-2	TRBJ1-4	CASSQETGDEKLFF
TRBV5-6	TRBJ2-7	CASTPVPDSVTGAYEQYF
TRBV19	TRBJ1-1	CASNSVGGPTEAFF
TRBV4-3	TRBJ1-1	CASSQNSLNTEAFF
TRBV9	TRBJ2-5	CASSVGTRVETQYF
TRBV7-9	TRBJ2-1	CASIKEVGRNEQFF